This TCR beta chain was captured in a study of cytomegalovirus exposure and HLA in healthy donors. Nominally healthy donors provided the samples, though records likely missed some immune exposures. Germline V gene sequence: CDR1 MGHRA, CDR2 YSYEKL. Losses at the gene ends were 5 bases for V and 2 bases for J; bases not matched to a gene: 4. CDR3 length: 14 residues. Use of 60 Vbeta and 13 Jbeta primers characterized the PCR. Data came from immunoSEQ multiplex PCR; TCRdb stores just in-frame clones and leaves some out. In the table there are about 110,000 clones, about 74% of which are singletons. Source material: PBMCs. The TCR comes from a man aged 30-40 years in good health and CMV-seropositive. The chain recombines TRBV4-1 with TRBJ2-3; 7 nucleotides align to TRBD1. The CDR3, as DNA: TGCGCCAGCAGCGGGACAGCGTTCACAGATACGCAGTATTTT. Translation: CASSGTAFTDTQYF.